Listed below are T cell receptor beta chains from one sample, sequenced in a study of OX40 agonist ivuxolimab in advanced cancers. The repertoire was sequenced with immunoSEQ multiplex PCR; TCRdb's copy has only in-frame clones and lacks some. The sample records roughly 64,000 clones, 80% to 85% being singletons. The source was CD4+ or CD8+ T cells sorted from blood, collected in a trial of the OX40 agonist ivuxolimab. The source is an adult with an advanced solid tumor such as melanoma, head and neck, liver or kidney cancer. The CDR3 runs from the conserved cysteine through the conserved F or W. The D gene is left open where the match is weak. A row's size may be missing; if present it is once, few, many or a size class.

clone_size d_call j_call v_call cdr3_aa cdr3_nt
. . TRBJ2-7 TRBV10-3 CAIRDPQGYEQYF TGTGCCATCCGGGACCCACAGGGTTACGAGCAGTACTTC
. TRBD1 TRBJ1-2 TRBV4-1 CASSQGQGEYGYTF TGCGCCAGCAGCCAAGGACAGGGCGAATATGGCTACACCTTC
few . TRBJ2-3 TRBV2 CASSEPGVSTDTQYF TGTGCCAGCAGTGAACCAGGGGTTTCCACAGATACGCAGTATTTT
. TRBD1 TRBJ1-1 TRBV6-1 CASRADRGETEAFF TGTGCCAGCAGAGCGGACAGGGGGGAAACTGAAGCTTTCTTT
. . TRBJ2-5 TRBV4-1 CASSQRLAEQETQYF TGCGCCAGCAGCCAACGATTGGCTGAGCAAGAGACCCAGTACTTC
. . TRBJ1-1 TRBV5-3 CARSWRTATDPCDFF TGTGCCAGATCATGGAGGACCGCCACCGATCCTTGCGATTTCTTT
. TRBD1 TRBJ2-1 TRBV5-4 CASSLQGASYNEQFF TGTGCCAGCAGCCTACAGGGGGCCTCCTACAATGAGCAGTTCTTC
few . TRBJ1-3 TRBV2 CASSPDSGNTIYF TGTGCCAGCAGCCCAGACTCTGGAAACACCATATATTTT
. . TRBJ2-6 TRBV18 CASSVQGSHSGANVLTF TGTGCCAGCTCAGTCCAGGGCTCCCACTCTGGGGCCAACGTCCTGACTTTC
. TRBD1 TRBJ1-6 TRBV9 CASSSSTGWNSPLHF TGTGCCAGCAGCTCTTCGACAGGGTGGAATTCACCCCTCCACTTT
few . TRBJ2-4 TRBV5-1 CASSANLDSNIQYF TGCGCCAGCAGCGCCAACCTGGACAGCAACATTCAGTACTTC
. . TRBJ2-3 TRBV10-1 CASSEGRRSDTQYF TGCGCCAGCAGTGAAGGGCGACGTTCGGATACGCAGTATTTT
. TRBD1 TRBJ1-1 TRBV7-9 CASSLATGVNTEAFF TGTGCCAGCAGCTTAGCCACAGGGGTGAACACTGAAGCTTTCTTT
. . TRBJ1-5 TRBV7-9 CASSLTGNQPQHF TGTGCCAGCAGCTTGACGGGAAATCAGCCCCAGCATTTT
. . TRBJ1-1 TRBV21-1 CASSRTGAKNTEAFF TGTGCCAGCAGCAGAACAGGAGCCAAGAACACTGAAGCTTTCTTT
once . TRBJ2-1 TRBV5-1 CASSLTTTGREREFF TGCGCCAGCAGTCTCACTACGACAGGCCGGGAGAGGGAGTTCTTC
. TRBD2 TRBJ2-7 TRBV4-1 CASSQLAGDVQYF TGCGCCAGCAGCCAACTAGCGGGTGATGTGCAGTACTTC
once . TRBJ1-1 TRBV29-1 CSVEVSYNQAEAFF TGCAGCGTTGAAGTAAGCTACAATCAGGCTGAAGCTTTCTTT
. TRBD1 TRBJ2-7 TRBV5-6 CASSLGTGRWSEQYF TGTGCCAGCAGCTTGGGGACAGGGAGATGGTCCGAGCAGTACTTC
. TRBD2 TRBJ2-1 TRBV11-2 CASTLGGRASNEQFF TGTGCCAGCACCCTGGGAGGGAGGGCCTCAAATGAGCAGTTCTTC
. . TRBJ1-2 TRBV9 CASSPRPRANYGYTF TGTGCCAGCAGCCCTAGACCGAGAGCTAACTATGGCTACACCTTC
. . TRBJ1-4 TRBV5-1 CASSLWGPNEKLFF TGCGCCAGCAGCTTGTGGGGGCCTAATGAAAAACTGTTTTTT
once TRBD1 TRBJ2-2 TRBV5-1 CASSPGQGTGELFF TGCGCCAGCAGCCCGGGACAGGGGACCGGGGAGCTGTTTTTT
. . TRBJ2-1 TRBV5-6 CASSPRGPWNEQFF TGTGCCAGCAGCCCGCGTGGGCCTTGGAATGAGCAGTTCTTC
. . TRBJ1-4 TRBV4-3 CASSQGGTTNEKLFF TGCGCCAGCAGCCAAGGGGGGACAACTAATGAAAAACTGTTTTTT
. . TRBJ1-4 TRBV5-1 CASSLAELTTNEKLFF TGCGCCAGCAGCTTGGCCGAGTTGACAACTAATGAAAAACTGTTTTTT
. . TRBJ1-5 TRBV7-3 CASSSERGQPQHF TGTGCCAGCAGCTCCGAGCGAGGTCAGCCCCAGCATTTT
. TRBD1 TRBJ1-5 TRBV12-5 CASGLVDREGQPQHF TGTGCTAGTGGTTTGGTGGACAGGGAGGGTCAGCCCCAGCATTTT
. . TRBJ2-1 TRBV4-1 CASSQDAAIVSYNEQFF TGCGCCAGCAGCCAAGATGCTGCGATAGTAAGCTACAATGAGCAGTTCTTC
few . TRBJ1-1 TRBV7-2 CASSSYQGGTEAFF TGTGCCAGCAGCTCCTATCAGGGTGGGACTGAAGCTTTCTTT
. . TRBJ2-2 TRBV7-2 CASSPEVGTGELFF TGTGCCAGCAGCCCCGAGGTTGGCACCGGGGAGCTGTTTTTT
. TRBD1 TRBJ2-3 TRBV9 CASSVGATGDPDTQYF TGTGCCAGCAGCGTGGGGGCGACAGGGGACCCAGATACGCAGTATTTT
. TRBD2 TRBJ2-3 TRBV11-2 CASSLGTSGGLDTQYF TGTGCCAGCAGCTTAGGGACTAGCGGGGGACTAGATACGCAGTATTTT
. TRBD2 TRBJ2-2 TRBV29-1 CSVAVGRDSGELFF TGCAGCGTTGCCGTAGGGAGGGACTCCGGGGAGCTGTTTTTT
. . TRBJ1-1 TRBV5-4 CASSLQQGEAFF TGTGCCAGCAGCTTACAACAGGGTGAAGCTTTCTTT
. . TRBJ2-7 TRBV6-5 CASSYSWVGKTYEQYF TGTGCCAGCAGTTACTCGTGGGTGGGCAAGACCTACGAGCAGTACTTC
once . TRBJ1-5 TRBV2 CASRGSEIWTQPQHF TGTGCCAGCAGGGGGAGTGAGATTTGGACTCAGCCCCAGCATTTT
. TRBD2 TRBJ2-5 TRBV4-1 CASSLTSSGAWMETQYF TGCGCCAGCAGCCTTACCTCTAGCGGGGCTTGGATGGAGACCCAGTACTTC
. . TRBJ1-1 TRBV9 CASSVSTSNTEAFF TGTGCCAGCAGCGTTTCTACAAGTAACACTGAAGCTTTCTTT
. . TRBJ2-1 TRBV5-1 CASSLVVAPKSYNEQFF TGCGCCAGCAGCTTGGTGGTAGCGCCCAAGTCCTACAATGAGCAGTTCTTC
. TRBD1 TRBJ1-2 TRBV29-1 CSTQGVANYGYTF TGCAGCACCCAGGGGGTAGCTAACTATGGCTACACCTTC
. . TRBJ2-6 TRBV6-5 CASKPRQAGANVLTF TGTGCCAGCAAGCCCAGACAGGCCGGGGCCAACGTCCTGACTTTC
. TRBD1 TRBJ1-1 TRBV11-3 CASSLTGVDTEAFF TGTGCCAGCAGTCTAACAGGGGTTGACACTGAAGCTTTCTTT
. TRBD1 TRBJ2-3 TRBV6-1 CASTGQGAGDTQYF TGTGCCAGCACGGGACAGGGAGCAGGGGATACGCAGTATTTT
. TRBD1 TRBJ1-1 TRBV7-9 CASSWGQGAFF TGTGCCAGCAGCTGGGGACAGGGGGCTTTCTTT
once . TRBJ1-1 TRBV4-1 CASSRQTNTEAFF TGCGCCAGCAGCCGTCAGACGAACACTGAAGCTTTCTTT